This is a list of T cell receptor beta chains from one sample in a study of early T cells in non-severe SARS-CoV-2 infection. TCRdb processed the 5' RACE reads anew with MiXCR; each CDR3 protein has one entry. Of 95,000 to 100,000 distinct CDR3 sequences listed, approximately 13% are singletons. Sequencing was done on a sample of whole blood. Receptors originate from an adult who was a healthcare worker with PCR-confirmed SARS-CoV-2 infection or an uninfected control (not recorded which). CDR3s include the opening cysteine and the closing phenylalanine or tryptophan. The order of the fields is V gene, clone size, D gene, J gene, CDR3 protein, CDR3 DNA. The D gene is left open where the match is weak. Clone size is shown for a subset of rows, as once, few, many or a class of expanded clone.

>TRBV7-9|-|TRBD1|TRBJ1-1
CASSLATGTGTEAFF
TGTGCCAGCAGCTTAGCGACAGGGACAGGCACTGAAGCTTTCTTT
>TRBV28|-|-|TRBJ2-1
CASGDLYNEQFF
TGTGCCAGTGGAGACCTTTACAATGAGCAGTTCTTC
>TRBV6-2/TRBV6-3|-|-|TRBJ2-6
CASTRGGSGANVLTF
TGTGCCAGCACACGAGGAGGCTCTGGGGCCAACGTCCTGACTTTC
>TRBV5-1|many|-|TRBJ1-1
CASSFVGQANTEAFF
TGCGCCAGCAGCTTCGTTGGGCAGGCGAACACTGAAGCTTTCTTT
>TRBV9|few|TRBD1|TRBJ1-6
CASTTDRGNSPLHF
TGTGCCAGCACCACCGACAGGGGCAATTCACCCCTCCACTTT
>TRBV24-1|many|-|TRBJ1-5
CATSSGTSGQPQHF
TGTGCCACCAGCTCCGGGACATCGGGTCAGCCCCAGCATTTT
>TRBV6-1|-|-|TRBJ2-3
CASRPLDGATNTQYF
TGTGCCAGCAGACCTTTGGACGGGGCCACGAATACGCAGTATTTT
>TRBV5-6|-|-|TRBJ2-3
CASSHPQGVADTQYF
TGTGCCAGCAGCCACCCCCAGGGAGTAGCGGATACGCAGTATTTT
>TRBV2|many|-|TRBJ1-6
CASSEGFSPLHF
TGTGCCAGCAGTGAGGGTTTCTCACCCCTCCACTTT
>TRBV28|many|-|TRBJ1-2
CASNRSGGGYGYTF
TGTGCCAGCAATAGATCGGGGGGCGGGTATGGCTACACCTTC
>TRBV6-2/TRBV6-3|many|TRBD1|TRBJ2-5
CASSRTGDSPRTQYF
TGTGCCAGCAGCCGAACAGGGGACAGCCCCCGGACCCAGTACTTC
>TRBV20-1|-|TRBD1|TRBJ2-4
CSARSITGGTLAKNIQYF
TGCAGTGCTAGAAGTATAACAGGGGGGACACTGGCCAAAAACATTCAGTACTTC
>TRBV2|-|TRBD2|TRBJ2-1
CATSRTSGYNEQFF
TGTGCCACCTCCCGGACTAGCGGTTACAATGAGCAGTTCTTC
>TRBV11-3|many|-|TRBJ2-1
CASSRRQAISYNEQFF
TGTGCCAGCAGCCGCCGACAGGCTATCAGCTACAATGAGCAGTTCTTC
>TRBV4-1|many|-|TRBJ2-7
CASSLQGSYEQYF
TGCGCCAGCAGCCTACAGGGTTCCTACGAGCAGTACTTC
>TRBV27|many|TRBD1|TRBJ2-2
CASRGPGQGAHTGELFF
TGTGCCAGCAGGGGGCCGGGACAGGGGGCTCACACCGGGGAGCTGTTTTTT
>TRBV7-6|-|TRBD2|TRBJ2-5
CVSSRGGPETQYF
TGTGTCAGCAGCCGGGGGGGGCCCGAGACCCAGTACTTC
>TRBV19|-|-|TRBJ1-1
CASSIGWPGNTEAFF
TGTGCCAGTAGTATTGGGTGGCCAGGAAACACTGAAGCTTTCTTT
>TRBV29-1|few|TRBD1|TRBJ2-3
CSAPHRGTDTQYF
TGCAGCGCCCCTCACAGGGGGACAGATACGCAGTATTTT
>TRBV10-3|-|-|TRBJ2-7
CAISPSGRSNEQYF
TGTGCCATCAGTCCCTCGGGACGGTCGAACGAGCAGTACTTC
>TRBV3-1|many|-|TRBJ2-2
CASSQDGGGTGELFF
TGTGCCAGCAGCCAAGATGGCGGAGGGACCGGGGAGCTGTTTTTT
>TRBV7-2|few|-|TRBJ1-2
CASSLGQQGRGYTF
TGTGCCAGCAGCTTAGGCCAACAGGGTAGGGGCTACACCTTC
>TRBV29-1|-|-|TRBJ2-1
CSGTDSYNEQFF
TGCAGCGGAACGGACTCCTACAATGAGCAGTTCTTC
>TRBV14|many|-|TRBJ2-5
CASSPHGMVETQYF
TGTGCCAGCAGCCCCCACGGGATGGTGGAGACCCAGTACTTC
>TRBV20-1|many|-|TRBJ2-7
CSARTRGVTTYEQYF
TGCAGTGCTAGAACTCGAGGGGTTACCACCTACGAGCAGTACTTC
>TRBV7-2|many|-|TRBJ2-5
CASSFRAETQYF
TGTGCCAGCAGCTTTAGGGCGGAGACCCAGTACTTC
>TRBV7-2|few|TRBD1|TRBJ2-7
CASSSTGAYEQYF
TGTGCCAGCAGCTCGACAGGGGCCTACGAGCAGTACTTC
>TRBV12-3/TRBV12-4|-|-|TRBJ1-1
CASRLGRRALNTEAFF
TGTGCCAGCAGGCTAGGACGGCGGGCCTTGAACACTGAAGCTTTCTTT
>TRBV5-4|few|TRBD1|TRBJ2-6
CASSPGQGVHSGANVLTF
TGTGCCAGCAGCCCGGGCCAGGGGGTACACTCTGGGGCCAACGTCCTGACTTTC
>TRBV28|-|-|TRBJ2-1
CASSLAARNNEQFF
TGTGCCAGCAGTTTAGCGGCGCGGAACAATGAGCAGTTCTTC
>TRBV7-3|-|TRBD1|TRBJ1-1
CASSLDRMNTEAFF
TGTGCCAGCAGCTTGGACAGGATGAACACTGAAGCTTTCTTT